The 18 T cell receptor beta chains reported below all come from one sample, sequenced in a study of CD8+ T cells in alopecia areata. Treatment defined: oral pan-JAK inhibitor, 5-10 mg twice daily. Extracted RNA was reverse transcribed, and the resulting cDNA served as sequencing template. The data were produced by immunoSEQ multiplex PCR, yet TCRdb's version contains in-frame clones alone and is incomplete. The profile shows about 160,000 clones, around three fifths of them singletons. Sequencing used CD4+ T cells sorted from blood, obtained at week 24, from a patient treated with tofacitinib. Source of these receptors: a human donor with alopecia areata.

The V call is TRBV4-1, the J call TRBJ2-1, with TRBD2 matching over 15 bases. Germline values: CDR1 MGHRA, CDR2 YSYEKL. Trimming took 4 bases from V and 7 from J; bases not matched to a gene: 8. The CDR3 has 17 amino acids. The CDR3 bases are TGCGCCAGCAGCCCAGGGCCAGGGACTAGCGGGGGGAATGAGCAGTTCTTC. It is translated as CASSPGPGTSGGNEQFF.

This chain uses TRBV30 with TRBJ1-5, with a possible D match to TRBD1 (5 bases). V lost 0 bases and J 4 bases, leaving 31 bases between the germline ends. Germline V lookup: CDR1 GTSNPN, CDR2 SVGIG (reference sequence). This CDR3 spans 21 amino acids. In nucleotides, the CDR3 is TGTGCCTGGAGTGTACGCCGGGGGACTTCCGAGGGCCTAAACCTGAATCAGCCCCAGCATTTT. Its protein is CAWSVRRGTSEGLNLNQPQHF.

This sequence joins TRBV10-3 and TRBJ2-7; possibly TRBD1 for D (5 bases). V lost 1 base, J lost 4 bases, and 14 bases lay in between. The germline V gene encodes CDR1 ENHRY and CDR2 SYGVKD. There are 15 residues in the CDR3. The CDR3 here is CAISELAGREYEQYF. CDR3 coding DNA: TGTGCCATCAGTGAGTTGGCAGGGCGCGAGTACGAGCAGTACTTC.

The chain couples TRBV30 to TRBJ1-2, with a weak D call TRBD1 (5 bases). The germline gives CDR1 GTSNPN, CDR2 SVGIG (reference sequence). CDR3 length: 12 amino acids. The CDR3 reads CAWGRKNYGYTF. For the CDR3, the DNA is TGTGCGTGGGGGAGAAAGAACTATGGCTACACCTTC.

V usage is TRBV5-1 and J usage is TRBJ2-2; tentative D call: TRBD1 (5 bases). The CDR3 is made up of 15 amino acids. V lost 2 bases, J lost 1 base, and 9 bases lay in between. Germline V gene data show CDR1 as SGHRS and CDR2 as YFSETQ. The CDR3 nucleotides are TGCGCCAGCAGCTTCCGGCAGGGGAACACCGGGGAGCTGTTTTTT. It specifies CASSFRQGNTGELFF.

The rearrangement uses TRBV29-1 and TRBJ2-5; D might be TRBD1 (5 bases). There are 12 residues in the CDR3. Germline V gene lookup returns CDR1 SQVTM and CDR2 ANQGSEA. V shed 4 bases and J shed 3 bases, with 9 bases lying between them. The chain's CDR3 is CSVAGQKETQYF. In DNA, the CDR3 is TGCAGCGTTGCAGGGCAGAAAGAGACCCAGTACTTC.

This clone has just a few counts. The CDR3 sequence is CAATGTASSYEQYF. The CDR3 DNA sequence: TGTGCCGCGACCGGGACAGCAAGCTCCTACGAGCAGTACTTC. The chain uses TRBV28 and TRBJ2-7, with 7 bases aligning to TRBD1. The length of the CDR3 is 14 residues. The germline V gene has CDR1 MDHEN and CDR2 SYDVKM. After removal of 11 bases from V and 0 bases from J, the junction contained 10 bases not matched to a gene.

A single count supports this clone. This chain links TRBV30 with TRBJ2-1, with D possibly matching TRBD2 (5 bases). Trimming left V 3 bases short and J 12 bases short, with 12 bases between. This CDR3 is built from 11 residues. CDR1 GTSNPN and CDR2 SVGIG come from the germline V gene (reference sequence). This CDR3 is CAWSRPGRQFF. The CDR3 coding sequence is TGTGCCTGGAGCCGCCCGGGGAGGCAGTTCTTC.

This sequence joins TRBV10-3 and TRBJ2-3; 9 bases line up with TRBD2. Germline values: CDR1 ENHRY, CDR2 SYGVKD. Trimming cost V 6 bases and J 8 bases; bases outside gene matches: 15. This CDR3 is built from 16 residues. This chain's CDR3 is CAISPTSGRHSSTQYF. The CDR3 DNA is TGTGCCATCAGCCCCACTAGCGGGCGGCATTCGTCTACGCAGTATTTT.

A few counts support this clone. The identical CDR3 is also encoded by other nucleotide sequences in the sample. DNA for the CDR3: TGCAGCGTCGACTCCTCTGGGGCCAACGTCCTGACTTTC. Protein: CSVDSSGANVLTF. The chain employs TRBV29-1 and TRBJ2-6; D gene ambiguous. The V gene lost 6 bases and the J gene lost 0 bases, with 6 bases spanning the gap. This CDR3 comprises 13 residues. Germline V CDR1 and CDR2: SQVTM, ANQGSEA.

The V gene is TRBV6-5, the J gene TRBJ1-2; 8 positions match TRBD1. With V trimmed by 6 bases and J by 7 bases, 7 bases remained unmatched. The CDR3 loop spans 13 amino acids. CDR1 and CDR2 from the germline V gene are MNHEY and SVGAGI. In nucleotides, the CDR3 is TGTGCCAGCAGACCAGGGGGCTTGGCTGGCTACACCTTC. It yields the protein CASRPGGLAGYTF.

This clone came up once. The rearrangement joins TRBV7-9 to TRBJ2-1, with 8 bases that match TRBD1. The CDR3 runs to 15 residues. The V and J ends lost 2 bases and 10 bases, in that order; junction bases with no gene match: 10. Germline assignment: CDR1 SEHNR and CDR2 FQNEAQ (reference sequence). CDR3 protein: CASSLRSQGAGEQFF. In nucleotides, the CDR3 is TGTGCCAGCAGCTTACGTAGCCAGGGGGCGGGGGAGCAGTTCTTC.

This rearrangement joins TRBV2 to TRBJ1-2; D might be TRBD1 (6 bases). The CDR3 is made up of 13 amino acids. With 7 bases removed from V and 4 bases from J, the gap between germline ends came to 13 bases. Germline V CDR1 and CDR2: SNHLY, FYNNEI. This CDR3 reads CASTSRGAYGYTF. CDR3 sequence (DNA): TGTGCCAGCACCTCACGGGGGGCCTATGGCTACACCTTC.

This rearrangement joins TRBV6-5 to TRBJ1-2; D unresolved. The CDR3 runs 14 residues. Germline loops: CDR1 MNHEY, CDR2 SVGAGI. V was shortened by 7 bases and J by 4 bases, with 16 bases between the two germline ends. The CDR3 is CASTKGGRFYGYTF. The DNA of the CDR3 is TGTGCCAGCACCAAAGGTGGCAGGTTCTATGGCTACACCTTC.

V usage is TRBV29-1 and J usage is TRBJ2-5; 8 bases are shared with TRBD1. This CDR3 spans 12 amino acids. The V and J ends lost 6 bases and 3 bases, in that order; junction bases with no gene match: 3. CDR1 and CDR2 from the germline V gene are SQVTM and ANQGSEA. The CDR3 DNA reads TGCAGCGTAGCGACAGGGGAAGAGACCCAGTACTTC. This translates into CSVATGEETQYF. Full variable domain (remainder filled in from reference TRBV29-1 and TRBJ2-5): SAVISQKPSRDICQRGTSLTIQCQVDSQVTMMFWYRQQPGQSLTLIATANQGSEATYESGFVIDKFPISRPNLTFSTLTVSNMSPEDSSIYLCSVATGEETQYFGPGTRLLVL.

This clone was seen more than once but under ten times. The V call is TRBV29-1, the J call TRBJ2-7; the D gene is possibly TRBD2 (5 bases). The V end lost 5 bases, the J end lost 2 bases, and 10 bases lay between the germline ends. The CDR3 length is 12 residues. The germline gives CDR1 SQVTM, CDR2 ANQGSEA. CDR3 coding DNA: TGCAGCGTTAGGACGACTACCTACGAGCAGTACTTC. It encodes CSVRTTTYEQYF.

CDR3: CSVEDLQRANIQYF. DNA of the CDR3: TGCAGCGTTGAAGATCTTCAGAGGGCAAACATTCAGTACTTC. The gene calls are TRBV29-1 and TRBJ2-4; the D gene is possibly TRBD2 (5 bases). This CDR3 region has 14 residues. V lost 0 bases to trimming and J lost 6 bases, with 12 bases between them. Germline assignment: CDR1 SQVTM and CDR2 ANQGSEA.

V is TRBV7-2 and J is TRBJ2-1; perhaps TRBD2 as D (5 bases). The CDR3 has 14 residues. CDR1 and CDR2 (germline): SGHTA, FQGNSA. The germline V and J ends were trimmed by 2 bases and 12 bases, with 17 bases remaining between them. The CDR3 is CASSLSAKRIGQFF. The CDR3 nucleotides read TGTGCCAGCAGCTTATCCGCTAAGCGGATCGGGCAGTTCTTC. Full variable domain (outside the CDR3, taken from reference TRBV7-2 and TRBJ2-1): GAGVSQSPSNKVTEKGKDVELRCDPISGHTALYWYRQSLGQGLEFLIYFQGNSAPDKSGLPSDRFSAERTGGSVSTLTIQRTQQEDSAVYLCASSLSAKRIGQFFGPGTRLTVL.